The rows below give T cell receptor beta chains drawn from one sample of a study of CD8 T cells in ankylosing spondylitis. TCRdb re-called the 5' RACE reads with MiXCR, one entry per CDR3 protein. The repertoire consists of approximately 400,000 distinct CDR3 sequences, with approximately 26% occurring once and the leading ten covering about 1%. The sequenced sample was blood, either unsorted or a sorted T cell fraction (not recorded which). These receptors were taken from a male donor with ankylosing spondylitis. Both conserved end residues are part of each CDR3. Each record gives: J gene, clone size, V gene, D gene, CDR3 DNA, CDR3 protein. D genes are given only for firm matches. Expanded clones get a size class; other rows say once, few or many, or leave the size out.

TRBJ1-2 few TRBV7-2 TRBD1 TGTGCCAGCAGCTTAAGGGACAGGGCTAACTATGGCTACACCTTC CASSLRDRANYGYTF
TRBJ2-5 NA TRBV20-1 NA TGCAGTGCCGCGGCGTCCCAAGAGACCCAGTACTTC CSAAASQETQYF
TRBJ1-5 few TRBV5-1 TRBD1 TGCGCCAGCAGCTTGCAGCCAGGGGGGAATCAGCCCCAGCATTTT CASSLQPGGNQPQHF
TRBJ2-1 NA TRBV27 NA TGTGCCAGCAGTTTTTCCCATCCCCGTAATGAGCAGTTCTTC CASSFSHPRNEQFF
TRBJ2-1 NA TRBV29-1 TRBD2 TGCAGCGCCCATGGTAGCGGGGGATTCTACAATGAGCAGTTCTTC CSAHGSGGFYNEQFF
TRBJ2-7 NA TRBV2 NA TGTGCCAGCAATTGGCGGATGAGCAACGAGCAGTACTTC CASNWRMSNEQYF
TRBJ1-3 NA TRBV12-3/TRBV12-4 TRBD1 TGTGCCAGCCCTAGGGACAGTCCCTCTGGAAACACCATATATTTT CASPRDSPSGNTIYF
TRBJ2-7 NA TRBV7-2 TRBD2 TGTGCCAGCAGCTTAAGGCTAGCGGGAGGTACCTACGAGCAGTACTTC CASSLRLAGGTYEQYF
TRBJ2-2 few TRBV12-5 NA TGTGCTAGTGGCTCCGGTGGGAACTACCCCGGGGAGCTGTTTTTT CASGSGGNYPGELFF
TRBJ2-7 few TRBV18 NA TGTGCCAGCTCCCAGGGATATTCCTACGAGCAGTACTTC CASSQGYSYEQYF
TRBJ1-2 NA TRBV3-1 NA TGTGCCAGCAGCCAAGCACTGGGGACTAACTATGGCTACACCTTC CASSQALGTNYGYTF
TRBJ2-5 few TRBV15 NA TGTGCCACCAGCAGAGAAGACCTTTGGGAGACCCAGTACTTC CATSREDLWETQYF
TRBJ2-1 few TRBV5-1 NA TGCGCCAGCAGCTTAGAGGTCGGGACACGGAATGAGCAGTTCTTC CASSLEVGTRNEQFF
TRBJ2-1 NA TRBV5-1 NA TGCGCCAGCAGCTTGGAGGTGGCGGGGACCCGTAATGAGCAGTTCTTC CASSLEVAGTRNEQFF
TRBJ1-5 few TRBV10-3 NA TGTGCCATCAGTGGGTCGGATAGCAATCAGCCCCAGCATTTT CAISGSDSNQPQHF
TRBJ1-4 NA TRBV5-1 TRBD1 TGCGCCAGCAGCTTGGCGACAGGGATGGTGGAAAAACTGTTTTTT CASSLATGMVEKLFF
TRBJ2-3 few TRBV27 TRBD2 TGTGCCAGCAGTACCACTAGCGTTCTAGGCACAGATACGCAGTATTTT CASSTTSVLGTDTQYF
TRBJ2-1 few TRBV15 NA TGTGCCACCAGCAGTTATATAGCGGACTCCTACAATGAGCAGTTCTTC CATSSYIADSYNEQFF
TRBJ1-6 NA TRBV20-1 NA TGCAGTGCTAGATCTACAGGTGCCAGGTCCTATAATTCACCCCTCCACTTT CSARSTGARSYNSPLHF
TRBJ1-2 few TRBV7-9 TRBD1 TGTGCCAGCAGCTTAGCGACAGGGGACTATGGCTACACCTTC CASSLATGDYGYTF
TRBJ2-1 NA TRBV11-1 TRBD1 TGTGCCAGCAGCCCGGGACAGGGCGACGGAATGAGCTCCTACAATGAGCAGTTCTTC CASSPGQGDGMSSYNEQFF
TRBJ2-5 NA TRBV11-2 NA TGTGCCAGCAGCTTAGGGGTTGGTAGGGTCCAAGAGACCCAGTACTTC CASSLGVGRVQETQYF
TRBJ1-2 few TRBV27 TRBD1 TGTGCCAGCAGTAATGACAGGGTCTTAACATATGGCTACACCTTC CASSNDRVLTYGYTF
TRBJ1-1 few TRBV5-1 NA TGCGCCAGCACCACCGCTCCAGGGGACACTGAAGCTTTCTTT CASTTAPGDTEAFF
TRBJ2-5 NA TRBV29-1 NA TGCAGCGGAGGGGCCGGCCAAGAGACCCAGTACTTC CSGGAGQETQYF
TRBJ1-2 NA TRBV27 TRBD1 TGTGCCAGCAGTTTGCTTCGACAGGGGGCGAAGGAGTCGGGCTACACCTTC CASSLLRQGAKESGYTF
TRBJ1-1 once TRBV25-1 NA TGTGCCAGCAGTGAATTCCAGAACACTGAAGCTTTCTTT CASSEFQNTEAFF
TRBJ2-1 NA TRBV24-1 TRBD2 TGTGCCACCAGGCCAACTAGCGGGAAGGGCAATGAGCAGTTCTTC CATRPTSGKGNEQFF
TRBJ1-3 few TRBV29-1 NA TGCAGCGTTGGTCAGGGTGGAAACACCATATATTTT CSVGQGGNTIYF